These 26 T cell receptor beta chains were all obtained from the same sample, sequenced in a study of T cells in Graves' hyperthyroidism and ophthalmopathy. Amplified TCR beta CDR3 regions derived from RNA transcripts. TCR CDR3 underwent first-round RT-PCR with the HTBI primer set. TCRdb reanalysed the multiplex PCR reads using MiXCR and keeps one entry per CDR3 protein. Among fewer than 400,000 distinct CDR3 sequences listed, 15% to 17% were seen once. Specimen: blood. These receptors all stem from a woman aged 18-30 years with Graves' hyperthyroidism that later progressed to Graves' ophthalmopathy.

V usage is TRBV28 and J usage is TRBJ2-7, with a tentative D call TRBD2 (6 bases). The CDR3 consists of 14 residues. Trimming took 7 bases from V and 4 from J, leaving 17 bases between them. Per the germline V gene, CDR1 is MDHEN and CDR2 is SYDVKM. CDR3 amino acids: CASTLGGSGYEQYF. CDR3 nucleotides: TGTGCCAGCACCCTGGGTGGTAGCGGTTACGAGCAGTACTTC.

At least ten counts were recorded for this clonotype. The chain uses TRBV20-1 and TRBJ2-1, with D perhaps matching TRBD2 (6 bases). Germline V gene sequence: CDR1 DFQATT, CDR2 SNEGSKA (reference sequence). The CDR3 runs 17 residues. V lost 0 bases and J lost 2, with 17 bases in between. In DNA form, the CDR3 reads TGCAGTGCTAGAGACCCCCTGTCAGCGGGCCCCTACAATGAGCAGTTCTTC. Translating it yields CSARDPLSAGPYNEQFF.

This rearrangement joins TRBV5-1 to TRBJ2-3, with unresolved D. The CDR3 loop spans 15 amino acids. Germline V CDR1 and CDR2: SGHRS, YFSETQ. V was clipped by 2 bases and J by 1 base, with 11 bases between them. The CDR3 sequence is CASSLYSLGTDTQYF. The CDR3, as DNA: TGCGCCAGCAGCTTATACTCCTTGGGCACAGATACGCAGTATTTT.

This clonotype was seen ten or more times. J is TRBJ2-1 and V is TRBV5-1; D is uncertain. The V gene lost 0 bases and the J gene lost 6 bases, with 13 bases spanning the gap. This CDR3 comprises 15 residues. Germline assignment: CDR1 SGHRS and CDR2 YFSETQ. The CDR3 loop is CASSLEPAALNEQFF. CDR3 nucleotides: TGCGCCAGCAGCTTGGAGCCTGCTGCTCTCAATGAGCAGTTCTTC.

This clonotype turned up a few times. The J gene is TRBJ2-3, the V gene TRBV20-1; no clear D. The CDR3 sequence is 16 residues long. Trimming left V 0 bases short and J 1 base short, with 14 bases between. Germline CDR1 reads DFQATT; CDR2 reads SNEGSKA (reference sequence). As DNA, the CDR3 is TGCAGTGCTAGAGATCGACTTTTTTCTCGCACAGATACGCAGTATTTT. Translating gives CSARDRLFSRTDTQYF.

This clonotype has a count of ten or more. The DNA of the CDR3 is TGTGCCAGCAGCTTAGTAGGGGGGGCATGGACTGAAGCTTTCTTT. Amino acids: CASSLVGGAWTEAFF. The V call is TRBV7-9, the J call TRBJ1-1, with a possible D match to TRBD1 (6 bases). Between the trimmed V and J ends, which lost 1 base and 5 bases, there was a span of 14 bases. This CDR3 comprises 15 residues. The germline V gene has CDR1 SEHNR and CDR2 FQNEAQ (reference sequence).

This clonotype was recorded many times. The rearrangement uses TRBV24-1 and TRBJ1-2; D ambiguous. Trimming took off 4 bases at V and 2 bases at J, with 10 bases between the two ends. Germline CDR1 is KGHDR and CDR2 is SFDVKD. The CDR3 totals 14 residues. The CDR3 nucleotides read TGTGCCACCAGTGACCAACGCGGAAACTATGGCTACACCTTC. As protein: CATSDQRGNYGYTF.

This clonotype was found a few times. The chain employs TRBV4-1 and TRBJ2-1; maybe TRBD2 (6 bases). The germline CDR1 and CDR2 sequences are MGHRA and YSYEKL. The CDR3 runs 17 residues. V was pared by 0 bases and J by 6 bases, with 18 bases between. CDR3 in DNA: TGCGCCAGCAGCCAAGATGGAGGGACTGGTTATCCCAATGAGCAGTTCTTC. It encodes CASSQDGGTGYPNEQFF.

In this sample, this clonotype turned up a few times. J is TRBJ2-3 and V is TRBV5-4; the D gene is possibly TRBD1 (5 bases). The CDR3 has 15 residues. Trimming left V 7 bases short and J 6 bases short, with 21 bases between. In germline, CDR1 is SGHNT, CDR2 YYREEE (reference sequence). The CDR3 sequence is CASHRLGAISDTQYF. The CDR3 DNA is TGTGCCAGCCACAGGTTAGGGGCTATATCTGATACGCAGTATTTT.

Turning to this clonotype: This may be a read error, as it is one base from a much larger clone. This chain connects TRBV28 to TRBJ2-5; D possibly uses TRBD1 or TRBD2 (5 bases each). Germline CDR1 reads MDHEN; CDR2 reads SYDVKM. The length of the CDR3 is 15 residues. V lost 4 bases, J lost 4 bases, and 16 bases lay in between. The CDR3 nucleotides read TGTGCCAGCAGTTCGCCGACAGCCGGGGTAGAGACCCAGTACTTC. Encoded protein: CASSSPTAGVETQYF.

The sample holds many counts of this clonotype. This chain links TRBV29-1 with TRBJ2-1; D remains unclear. The CDR3 has 17 amino acids. With 3 bases removed from V and 0 bases from J, the gap between germline ends came to 18 bases. In germline, CDR1 is SQVTM, CDR2 ANQGSEA. The CDR3 spells CSVDRTPVLSSYNEQFF. In DNA, the CDR3 is TGCAGCGTTGACCGGACCCCCGTTTTAAGCTCCTACAATGAGCAGTTCTTC.

Worth noting for this clonotype: It may be a read error: a sequence one base away is much more abundant. V usage is TRBV6-5 and J usage is TRBJ2-2; D is unresolved. CDR1 is MNHEY, CDR2 SVGAGI, per germline. The CDR3 spans 12 residues. V lost 10 bases and J 6 bases, leaving 12 bases between the germline ends. CDR3 sequence reads: CANSFTPGELFF. CDR3 DNA: TGTGCCAACAGCTTTACTCCCGGGGAGCTGTTTTTT.

This clonotype has at least ten counts. This chain uses TRBV28 with TRBJ2-7, with 9 bases aligning to TRBD2. CDR3 length: 17 residues. J lost 0 bases, V lost 2 bases, and 8 bases had no gene match. Germline CDR1 and CDR2: MDHEN and SYDVKM. CDR3 sequence reads: CASSLKRLAGPSYEQYF. CDR3 bases: TGTGCCAGCAGTTTAAAGCGTCTAGCGGGACCCTCCTACGAGCAGTACTTC. Combining the CDR3 with reference TRBV28 and TRBJ2-7 gives the whole variable domain DVKVTQSSRYLVKRTGEKVFLECVQDMDHENMFWYRQDPGLGLRLIYFSYDVKMKEKGDIPEGYSVSREKKERFSLILESASTNQTSMYLCASSLKRLAGPSYEQYFGPGTRLTVT.

The chain employs TRBV6-1 and TRBJ2-1; TRBD2 is a possible D gene (6 bases). This CDR3 contains 14 residues. Trimming removed 6 bases at V and 6 bases at J, with 15 bases between. Germline-derived CDR1 and CDR2 are MNHNS and SASEGT. The CDR3 here is CASRRDEGLNEQFF. The CDR3 DNA sequence: TGTGCCAGCAGGCGGGACGAGGGACTCAATGAGCAGTTCTTC.

This clonotype was detected ten times or more. J is TRBJ2-1 and V is TRBV6-1; a weak D match, TRBD1 (6 bases). This CDR3 is 15 amino acids long. V gave up 5 bases and J gave up 7 bases, with 18 bases separating them. CDR1 is MNHNS, CDR2 SASEGT, per germline. CDR3: CASSPGAGEGNEQFF. In nucleotides, the CDR3 is TGTGCCAGCAGTCCCGGGGCAGGGGAAGGAAATGAGCAGTTCTTC.

This clonotype came up many times. The gene calls are TRBV15 and TRBJ2-7; D gene unclear. CDR1 is LNHNV, CDR2 YYDKDF, per germline (reference sequence). The CDR3 totals 18 residues. Trimming pared 0 bases from V and 0 bases from J, leaving 18 bases between. CDR3: CATSRDSIERRSSYEQYF. In DNA form, the CDR3 reads TGTGCCACCAGCAGAGATAGTATCGAGCGACGTAGCTCCTACGAGCAGTACTTC.

Many counts were recorded for this clonotype. This chain links TRBV20-1 with TRBJ2-3; D unclear. Germline CDR1 is DFQATT and CDR2 is SNEGSKA (reference sequence). The CDR3 length is 12 residues. V shed 4 bases and J shed 2 bases, with 7 bases lying between them. CDR3 protein: CSANGNTDTQYF. The DNA of the CDR3 is TGCAGTGCTAATGGGAACACAGATACGCAGTATTTT.

This clonotype has a count of ten or more. The chain couples TRBV28 to TRBJ2-3; D remains unclear. The length of the CDR3 is 15 residues. The V end was cut by 7 bases, the J end by 3 bases, with 17 bases between. Germline V gives CDR1 MDHEN, CDR2 SYDVKM. CDR3 coding DNA: TGTGCCAGCACCCAAGCAGGATATGCGACAGATACGCAGTATTTT. Residues: CASTQAGYATDTQYF.

Many counts were recorded for this clonotype. The chain has TRBV6-2 or TRBV6-3 and TRBJ2-3; D unresolved. Germline CDR1 reads MNHEY; CDR2 reads SVGEGT. The CDR3 loop spans 15 amino acids. V shed 2 bases and J shed 2 bases, with 11 bases lying between them. The CDR3 is CASSYQRPPTDTQYF. CDR3 sequence (DNA): TGTGCCAGCAGTTACCAGCGTCCACCCACAGATACGCAGTATTTT.

Many counts were recorded for this clonotype. This sequence joins TRBV5-6 and TRBJ1-1; 9 positions match TRBD1. Germline CDR1 is SGHDT and CDR2 is YYEEEE. The CDR3 sequence is 16 residues long. Germline trimming cut 2 bases from V and 6 bases from J; bases unmatched to any gene: 11. The CDR3 loop reads CASSFDRGSLGAEAFF. CDR3 sequence (DNA): TGTGCCAGCAGCTTCGACAGGGGGAGTTTAGGCGCTGAAGCTTTCTTT. The full variable domain, rest sourced from reference TRBV5-6 and TRBJ1-1, is DAGVTQSPTHLIKTRGQQVTLRCSPKSGHDTVSWYQQALGQGPQFIFQYYEEEERQRGNFPDRFSGHQFPNYSSELNVNALLLGDSALYLCASSFDRGSLGAEAFFGQGTRLTVV.

This clonotype was seen only a few times. The chain employs TRBV2 and TRBJ2-5; 9 bases match TRBD1. CDR3 length equals 17 residues. The V gene's germline CDR1 is SNHLY and CDR2 FYNNEI. Trimming at V came to 0 bases and at J to 5 bases, leaving 10 bases not matched to a gene. The DNA of the CDR3 is TGTGCCAGCAGTGAAGCTTGGACAGGGGTTTTGCACGAGACCCAGTACTTC. This encodes CASSEAWTGVLHETQYF.

The chain couples TRBV4-3 to TRBJ2-7; D not certain. CDR3 length: 17 amino acids. The V and J ends lost 4 bases and 5 bases respectively, with 24 bases between them. Germline V gene lookup returns CDR1 LGHNA and CDR2 YSLEER. This CDR3 is CASSRSLSGPSGNEQYF. DNA of the CDR3: TGCGCCAGCAGCCGAAGTCTCTCCGGACCCAGTGGGAACGAGCAGTACTTC.

Note on this clonotype: Being one base from a much bigger clone, this may be a read error. This CDR3 is CASSLLRAATDTRYF. The CDR3 region has the DNA TGTGCCAGCAGCTTGCTAAGGGCCGCTACAGATACGCGGTATTTT. The chain recombines TRBV5-8 with TRBJ2-3, with D uncertain. Germline V gene data show CDR1 as SGHTS and CDR2 as YDEGEE. The CDR3 is 15 amino acids. Looking up the rest from reference TRBV5-8 and TRBJ2-3 gives the full variable domain: EAGVTQSPTHLIKTRGQQATLRCSPISGHTSVYWYQQALGLGLQFLLWYDEGEERNRGNFPPRFSGRQFPNYSSELNVNALELEDSALYLCASSLLRAATDTRYFGPGTRLTVL.

This clonotype has just a few counts. The V and J genes are TRBV6-5 and TRBJ1-6, with D hard to call. Germline CDR1 and CDR2: MNHEY and SVGAGI. The CDR3 length is 18 residues. V was cut by 2 bases and J by 0 bases, with 14 bases left in between. CDR3 nucleotides: TGTGCCAGCAGTTACCGGGGAGGGCCAAGCTCCTATAATTCACCCCTCCACTTT. Translating gives CASSYRGGPSSYNSPLHF.

This clonotype was detected many times. The genes are TRBV11-2 and TRBJ1-6; D gene unclear. The length of the CDR3 is 16 residues. Germline assignment: CDR1 SGHAT and CDR2 FQNNGV. Between the trimmed V and J ends, which lost 0 bases and 4 bases, there was a span of 10 bases. CDR3 protein: CASSLDPLKYNSPLHF. The CDR3 bases are TGTGCCAGCAGCTTAGACCCCTTAAAGTATAATTCACCCCTCCACTTT.

This clonotype has just a few counts. This chain connects TRBV5-6 to TRBJ2-7; 8 positions match TRBD2. Germline V gene sequence: CDR1 SGHDT, CDR2 YYEEEE. The CDR3 loop spans 17 amino acids. The junction had 11 bases not matched to a gene; V was cut back by 0 bases and J by 3 bases. Here the CDR3 reads CASSLVTGLDVFYEQYF. The CDR3 DNA is TGTGCCAGCAGCTTGGTTACGGGACTAGATGTCTTCTACGAGCAGTACTTC. Full variable domain (outside the CDR3, taken from reference TRBV5-6 and TRBJ2-7): DAGVTQSPTHLIKTRGQQVTLRCSPKSGHDTVSWYQQALGQGPQFIFQYYEEEERQRGNFPDRFSGHQFPNYSSELNVNALLLGDSALYLCASSLVTGLDVFYEQYFGPGTRLTVT.